These 11 T cell receptor beta chains share one sample of origin, sequenced in a study of naive and memory T cell subsets. Both TRBC1 and TRBC2 were covered by a beta constant-region primer of two equimolar oligonucleotides. The ligated cDNA underwent four PCR rounds using SP2 and nested alpha and beta constant-region primers. TCRdb reprocessed the UMI-ligation and nested PCR reads via MiXCR and lists one record per CDR3 protein. The repertoire has 98,000 or so distinct CDR3 sequences, approximately 14% of them found once; the top ten carry 2.5% to 3%. These receptors are not linked to any known antigen. Study conclusions and caveats: Naive repertoires, especially CD8, held a few larger clonotypes, possibly memory cells re-expressing CD45RA.

Sequencing was performed on naive CD8+ T cells from blood. These receptors originate from a human donor in good health.

The chain employs TRBV7-3 and TRBJ2-3; 9 nucleotides agree with TRBD2. This CDR3 region has 15 residues. Germline V CDR1 and CDR2: SGHTA, FQGTGA. Trimming removed 5 bases from V and 1 base from J; junction bases left unmatched: 4. The CDR3 nucleotides read TGTGCCAGCAGCCTAATAGCGGGGGGCACAGATACGCAGTATTTT. Translating it yields CASSLIAGGTDTQYF.

This clonotype came up a few times. The chain employs TRBV9 and TRBJ2-5; TRBD2 matches 8 bases. Germline lookup yields CDR1 SGDLS and CDR2 YYNGEE. Unmatched junction bases numbered 15, after V lost 0 bases and J lost 5 bases. The CDR3 loop spans 18 amino acids. The CDR3 bases are TGTGCCAGCAGCGTAGCGGGGGGGTGGGGTCCGATGAGGGAGACCCAGTACTTC. Its translation: CASSVAGGWGPMRETQYF.

This clonotype has a handful of counts. This chain connects TRBV7-9 to TRBJ1-2; D is perhaps TRBD1 (5 bases). The CDR3 covers 13 residues. The V end lost 3 bases, the J end lost 7 bases, and 12 bases lay between the germline ends. CDR1 is SEHNR, CDR2 FQNEAQ, per germline (reference sequence). The CDR3 region has the DNA TGTGCCAGCAGCTTCAAGACAGCTGGTGGCTACACCTTC. Translating it yields CASSFKTAGGYTF.

This clonotype was recorded a few times. V gene TRBV7-9 combines with J gene TRBJ2-3; D perhaps matches TRBD2 (6 bases). This CDR3 has 15 amino acids. Trimming pared 2 bases from V and 3 bases from J, leaving 12 bases between. Germline assignment: CDR1 SEHNR and CDR2 FQNEAQ (reference sequence). The CDR3 DNA sequence: TGTGCCAGCAGCTTACCGGGAGCGAGGACAGATACGCAGTATTTT. It encodes CASSLPGARTDTQYF.

This clonotype has just a few counts. The chain combines TRBV6-5 with TRBJ1-3; D unresolved. In germline, CDR1 is MNHEY, CDR2 SVGAGI. This CDR3 has 15 residues. V was shortened by 5 bases and J by 2 bases, with 13 bases between the two germline ends. The CDR3 loop is CASSPDNLPGNTIYF. The CDR3 DNA follows: TGTGCCAGCAGTCCAGACAACCTTCCTGGAAACACCATATATTTT.

V is TRBV11-2 and J is TRBJ1-2, with TRBD1 identical over 7 bases. The length of the CDR3 is 14 residues. The V segment lost 6 bases and the J segment 0 bases; nucleotides outside the gene matches: 4. Germline V gene sequence: CDR1 SGHAT, CDR2 FQNNGV. The CDR3 region is CASSTGTANYGYTF. The CDR3 DNA reads as TGTGCCAGCAGTACCGGGACAGCTAACTATGGCTACACCTTC.

This clonotype was recorded at least ten times. The J gene is TRBJ1-4, the V gene TRBV27; D unclear. The CDR3 consists of 12 residues. Germline assignment: CDR1 MNHEY and CDR2 SMNVEV (reference sequence). Deletions cut 4 bases from V and 10 bases from J, with 10 bases between. The CDR3 spells CASSSQSGKLFF. The CDR3 DNA reads as TGTGCCAGCAGTTCCCAGTCAGGAAAACTGTTTTTT.

J is TRBJ2-7 and V is TRBV20-1, with no clear D. Germline lookup yields CDR1 DFQATT and CDR2 SNEGSKA (reference sequence). The CDR3 covers 10 residues. V was clipped by 5 bases and J by 5 bases, with 7 bases between them. The CDR3 spells CSARPNEQYF. The CDR3 nucleotides are TGCAGTGCTCGACCTAACGAGCAGTACTTC.

The rearrangement uses TRBV9 and TRBJ2-5; 7 bases map to TRBD1. Germline assignment: CDR1 SGDLS and CDR2 YYNGEE. Trimming removed 3 bases from V and 5 bases from J; junction bases left unmatched: 10. The CDR3 is made up of 15 amino acids. The CDR3 region is CASSERQGFRETQYF. As DNA, the CDR3 is TGTGCCAGCAGCGAACGACAGGGATTCCGCGAGACCCAGTACTTC.

This rearrangement joins TRBV7-8 to TRBJ2-6; D is possibly TRBD2 (5 bases). CDR1 SGHVS and CDR2 FQNEAQ come from the germline V gene. Trimming removed 1 base from V and 3 bases from J, with 10 bases in between. CDR3 size: 16 residues. The CDR3 DNA reads as TGTGCCAGCAGCTTAGATCGGGGTGGTGGGGCCAACGTCCTGACTTTC. Encoded protein: CASSLDRGGGANVLTF.

CDR3 region: CASSQVDTSGALNEQFF. In nucleotides, the CDR3 is TGTGCCAGCAGCCAAGTCGATACGAGCGGGGCCCTGAATGAGCAGTTCTTC. The gene calls are TRBV4-2 and TRBJ2-1, with TRBD2 identical over 7 bases. This CDR3 region has 17 residues. Germline V gene data show CDR1 as LGHNA and CDR2 as YNFKEQ. J was trimmed by 7 bases and V by 1 base; bases with no gene match: 13.